The clone carrying this TCR beta chain was observed once. Its antigen is not known. The source of the sample is a study of somatic mutations in cytotoxic T cells in rheumatoid arthritis. Study-wide results and caveats: Just what the expanded CD8+ clones targeted, in terms of antigens, remained unknown.

The CDR3 consists of 12 residues. Germline CDR1 SGHDN, CDR2 FVKESK. Trimming pared 0 bases from V and 5 bases from J, leaving 2 bases between. Some clones are missing from TCRdb's copy, which holds only in-frame ones; the method was immunoSEQ multiplex PCR. Of roughly 19,000 clones in the sample, approximately 86% are singletons; the top ten hold approximately 19%. Purity of the CD4+ and CD8+ cells, isolated by positive magnetic bead selection, was checked by flow cytometry. The sample consisted of CD8+ T cells sorted from blood. The chain employs TRBV14 and TRBJ2-1; D remains unclear. The TCR was taken from a woman in her fifties or sixties in good health. This CDR3 reads CASSQENNEQFF. The CDR3 DNA sequence: TGTGCCAGCAGCCAAGAGAACAATGAGCAGTTCTTC.